The TCR beta chain under discussion was sequenced for a study of blood T cell repertoires in COVID-19. Overall study: PBMCs, B-cell-depleted T cells, or T cells were the source of the cDNA or gDNA that made up the material.

There are 15 residues in the CDR3. The trim removed 1 base at V and 3 bases at J, leaving 2 bases unmatched. Germline V lookup: CDR1 SGHTA, CDR2 FQGNSA. Per the authors' pipeline: Nucleated cell number was recorded as an estimate derived from reference gene primer amplification. Sequencing used immunoSEQ multiplex PCR; TCRdb keeps in-frame clones, though not all of them. V and J calls and clone size come straight from that table; D and trimming were deduced from the DNA. The top ten hold about 6.3% of the sample, which has hundreds of thousands of clones, around 87% seen once. This clone was found a few times.

The origin of this receptor is a woman aged 45-60 years with COVID-19, enrolled during active disease. The sample consisted of peripheral blood. The chain couples TRBV7-2 to TRBJ2-2; 7 nucleotides agree with TRBD2. CDR3 sequence: CASSLGGRDTGELFF. CDR3 in DNA: TGTGCCAGCAGCTTAGGCGGGAGAGACACCGGGGAGCTGTTTTTT.